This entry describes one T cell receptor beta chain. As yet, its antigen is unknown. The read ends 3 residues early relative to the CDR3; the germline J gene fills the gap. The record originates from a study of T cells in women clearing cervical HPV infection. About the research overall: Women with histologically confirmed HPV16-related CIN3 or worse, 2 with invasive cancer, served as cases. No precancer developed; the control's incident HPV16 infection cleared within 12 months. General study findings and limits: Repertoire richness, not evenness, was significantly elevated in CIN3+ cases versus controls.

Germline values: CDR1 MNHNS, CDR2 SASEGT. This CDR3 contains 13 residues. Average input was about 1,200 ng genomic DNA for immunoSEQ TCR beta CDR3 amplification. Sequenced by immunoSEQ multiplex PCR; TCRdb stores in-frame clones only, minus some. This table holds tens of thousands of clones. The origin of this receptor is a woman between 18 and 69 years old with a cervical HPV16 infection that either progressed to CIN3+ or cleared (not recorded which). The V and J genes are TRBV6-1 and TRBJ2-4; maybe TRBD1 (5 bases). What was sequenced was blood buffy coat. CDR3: CASSDQGYYGQYF. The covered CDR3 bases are TGTGCCAGCAGTGACCAGGGTTACTATGGT.